The clone carrying this T cell receptor (beta chain) was counted many times. Stability of Graves' hyperthyroidism was defined as absent ophthalmopathy progression within 18 months. Hyperthyroidism patients were newly diagnosed, had disease duration under 2 months, and were aged 18 to 65 years. Amplification yielded TCR beta CDR3 regions, with RNA transcripts as the source. Using the HTBI primer set, a first-round RT-PCR was run on the TCR CDR3. TCRdb re-called the multiplex PCR reads through MiXCR, storing one row per CDR3 protein. The sample has around 200,000 distinct CDR3 sequences, about 18% seen once; the top ten hold roughly 44%. The sample belongs to a study of T cells in Graves' hyperthyroidism and ophthalmopathy. Whole-study context: Peripheral blood was taken when the disease was first diagnosed, before any treatment began.

CDR3 length equals 12 residues. Germline lookup yields CDR1 LGHDT and CDR2 YNNKEL (reference sequence). The V gene lost 5 bases and the J gene lost 4 bases, with 8 bases spanning the gap. This receptor was taken from a man aged 35 to 55 with Graves' hyperthyroidism. Sequenced: blood. This rearrangement joins TRBV3-1 to TRBJ2-5; D unclear. CDR3 sequence (DNA): TGTGCCAGCAGCACCGGTGGAGAGACCCAGTACTTC. The encoded protein is CASSTGGETQYF.